Included here is one T cell receptor (beta chain) sequence, with context. This specimen comes from a study of blood T cell repertoires in COVID-19. Study background: The United States, Italy and Spain supplied acute and convalescent COVID-19 samples. Sources were T cells, B-cell-depleted T cells, or PBMCs; the material itself was cDNA or gDNA.

Germline V gives CDR1 SGHTA, CDR2 FQGNSA. CDR3 length: 17 amino acids. V gave up 7 bases and J gave up 0 bases, with 19 bases separating them. As processed by the authors: Reference gene primer amplification gave nucleated cell count estimates. Repertoires were generated with immunoSEQ multiplex PCR, while TCRdb's copy carries only in-frame clones and drops some. V and J calls and clone size are as listed in that table; D and trimming were resolved from the DNA. Among around 150,000 clones, roughly 80% were seen once, and the ten largest hold more than 3.5%. The origin of this receptor is a woman aged 55-70 years with acute or convalescent COVID-19. This chain uses TRBV7-2 with TRBJ2-1, with D possibly matching TRBD2 (5 bases). Sequencing was carried out using peripheral blood. The CDR3 reads CASNFGLALSSYNEQFF. Here the CDR3 DNA reads TGTGCCAGCAACTTCGGACTCGCCTTAAGCTCCTACAATGAGCAGTTCTTC.